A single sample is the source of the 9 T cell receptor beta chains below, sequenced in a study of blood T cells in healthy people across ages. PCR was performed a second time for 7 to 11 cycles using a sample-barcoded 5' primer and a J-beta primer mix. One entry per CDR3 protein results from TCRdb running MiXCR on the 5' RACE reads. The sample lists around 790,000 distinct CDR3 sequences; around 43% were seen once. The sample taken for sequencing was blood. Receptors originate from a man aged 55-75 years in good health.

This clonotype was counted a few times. CDR3 sequence (DNA): TGCAGCGTTGCCTCCCAGGGGAGCTACGAGCAGTACTTC. Residues: CSVASQGSYEQYF. The genes are TRBV29-1 and TRBJ2-7; possibly TRBD1 for D (6 bases). The germline V gene has CDR1 SQVTM and CDR2 ANQGSEA. V was pared by 4 bases and J by 3 bases, with 13 bases between. The CDR3 loop spans 13 amino acids.

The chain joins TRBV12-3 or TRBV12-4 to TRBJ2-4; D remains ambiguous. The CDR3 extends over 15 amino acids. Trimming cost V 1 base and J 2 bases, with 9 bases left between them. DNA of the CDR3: TGTGCCAGCAGTTTAGGGGATAAGTCCAAAAACATTCAGTACTTC. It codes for CASSLGDKSKNIQYF.

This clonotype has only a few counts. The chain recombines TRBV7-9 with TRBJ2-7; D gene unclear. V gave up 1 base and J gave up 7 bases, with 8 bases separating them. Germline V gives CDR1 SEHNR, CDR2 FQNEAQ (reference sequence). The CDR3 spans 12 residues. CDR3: CASSLVFGEQYF. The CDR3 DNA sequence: TGTGCCAGCAGCTTAGTTTTTGGGGAGCAGTACTTC. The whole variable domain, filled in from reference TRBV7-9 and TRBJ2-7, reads DTGVSQNPRHKITKRGQNVTFRCDPISEHNRLYWYRQTLGQGPEFLTYFQNEAQLEKSRLLSDRFSAERPKGSFSTLEIQRTEQGDSAMYLCASSLVFGEQYFGPGTRLTVT.

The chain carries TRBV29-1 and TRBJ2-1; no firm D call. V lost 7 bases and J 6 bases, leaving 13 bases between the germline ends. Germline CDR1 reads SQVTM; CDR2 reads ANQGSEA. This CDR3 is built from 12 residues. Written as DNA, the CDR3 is TGCAGCGAAAAGTCAGGCTCCAATGAGCAGTTCTTC. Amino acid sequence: CSEKSGSNEQFF.

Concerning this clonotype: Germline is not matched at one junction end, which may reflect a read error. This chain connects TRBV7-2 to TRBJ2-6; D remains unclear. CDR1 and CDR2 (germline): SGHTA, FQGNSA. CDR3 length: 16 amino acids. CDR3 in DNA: TGTGTCAGCAGCTTAGTGCGAGTCTCTGGGGCCAACGTCCTGACTTTC. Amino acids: CVSSLVRVSGANVLTF.

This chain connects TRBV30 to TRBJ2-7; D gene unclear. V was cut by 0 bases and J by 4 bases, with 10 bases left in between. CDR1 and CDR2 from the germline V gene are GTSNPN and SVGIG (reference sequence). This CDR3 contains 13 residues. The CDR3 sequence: CAWSVGSAYEQYF. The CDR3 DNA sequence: TGTGCCTGGAGTGTAGGGTCCGCGTACGAGCAGTACTTC. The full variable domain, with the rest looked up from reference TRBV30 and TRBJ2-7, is SQTIHQWPATLVQPVGSPLSLECTVEGTSNPNLYWYRQAAGRGLQLLFYSVGIGQISSEVPQNLSASRPQDRQFILSSKKLLLSDSGFYLCAWSVGSAYEQYFGPGTRLTVT.

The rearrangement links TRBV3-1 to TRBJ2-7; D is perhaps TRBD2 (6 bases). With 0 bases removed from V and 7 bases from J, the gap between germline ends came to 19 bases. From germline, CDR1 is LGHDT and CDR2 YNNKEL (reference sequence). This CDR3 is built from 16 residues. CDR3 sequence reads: CASSQESGRNEGEQYF. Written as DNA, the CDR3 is TGTGCCAGCAGCCAAGAGAGCGGGCGTAATGAAGGGGAGCAGTACTTC.

The CDR3 DNA sequence: TGTGCCAGCAGTGCCCCGGGACAGGGAGGAGGGGAGCAGTACTTC. Amino acid sequence: CASSAPGQGGGEQYF. V usage is TRBV25-1 and J usage is TRBJ2-4; 9 nucleotides align to TRBD1. V lost 4 bases to trimming and J lost 13 bases; unmatched junction nucleotides: 14. CDR1 MGHDK and CDR2 SYGVNS come from the germline V gene. The CDR3 covers 15 residues.

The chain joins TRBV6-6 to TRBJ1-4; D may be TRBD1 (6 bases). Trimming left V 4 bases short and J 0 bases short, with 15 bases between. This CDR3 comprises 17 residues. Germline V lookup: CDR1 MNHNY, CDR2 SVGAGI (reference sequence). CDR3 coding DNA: TGTGCCAGCAGTTCCGGAGGACAGACTGCAACTAATGAAAAACTGTTTTTT. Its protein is CASSSGGQTATNEKLFF.